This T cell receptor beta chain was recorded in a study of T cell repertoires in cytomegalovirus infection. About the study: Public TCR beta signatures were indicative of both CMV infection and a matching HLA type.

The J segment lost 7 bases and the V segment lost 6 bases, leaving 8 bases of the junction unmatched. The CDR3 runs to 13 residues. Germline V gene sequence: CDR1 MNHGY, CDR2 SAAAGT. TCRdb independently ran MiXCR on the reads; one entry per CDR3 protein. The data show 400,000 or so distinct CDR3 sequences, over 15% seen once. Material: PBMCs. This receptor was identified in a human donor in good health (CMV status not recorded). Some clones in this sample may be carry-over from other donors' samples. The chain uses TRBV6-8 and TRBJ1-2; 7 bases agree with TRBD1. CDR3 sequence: CASSLDRVAGYTF. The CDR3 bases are TGTGCCAGCAGCCTTGACAGGGTGGCTGGCTACACCTTC.